What follows are 29 T cell receptor beta chains derived from one specimen sequenced in a study of cytomegalovirus exposure and HLA in healthy donors. Primers included in the PCR were 60 Vbeta and 13 Jbeta primers. Clones were sequenced by immunoSEQ multiplex PCR, and TCRdb holds only the in-frame ones, with some missing. The table includes about 200,000 clones, approximately 86% detected once. The material sequenced was PBMCs. These receptors all stem from a woman in her twenties or thirties in good health and CMV-seronegative.

This chain links TRBV7-8 with TRBJ1-1, with a tentative D call TRBD1 (6 bases). This CDR3 spans 14 amino acids. Germline CDR1 and CDR2: SGHVS and FQNEAQ. V was shortened by 3 bases and J by 3 bases, with 11 bases between the two germline ends. The CDR3 protein is CASSFQGRDTEAFF. The CDR3 DNA sequence: TGTGCCAGCAGCTTCCAGGGGAGGGACACTGAAGCTTTCTTT.

This chain uses TRBV15 with TRBJ2-1, with 9 bases fitting TRBD1. After removal of 1 base from V and 4 bases from J, the junction contained 2 bases not matched to a gene. Per germline, CDR1 LNHNV and CDR2 YYDKDF (reference sequence). CDR3 length equals 15 residues. CDR3 region: CATSRGGTGYNEQFF. CDR3 DNA: TGTGCCACCAGCAGAGGCGGGACAGGGTACAATGAGCAGTTCTTC. Complete variable domain (other parts from reference TRBV15 and TRBJ2-1): DAMVIQNPRYQVTQFGKPVTLSCSQTLNHNVMYWYQQKSSQAPKLLFHYYDKDFNNEADTPDNFQSRRPNTSFCFLDIRSPGLGDTAMYLCATSRGGTGYNEQFFGPGTRLTVL.

The rearrangement joins TRBV28 to TRBJ2-1; no firm D call. Trimming left V 6 bases short and J 6 bases short, with 18 bases between. The CDR3 has 15 residues. Germline V lookup: CDR1 MDHEN, CDR2 SYDVKM. Here the CDR3 DNA reads TGTGCCAGCAGCCAACAGAGTAGAGCCGGCAATGAGCAGTTCTTC. Translation gives CASSQQSRAGNEQFF.

V gene TRBV10-3 combines with J gene TRBJ1-2; D is ambiguous. The ends were cut back, 0 bases at V and 8 bases at J, with 22 bases in the middle. Looked up from germline, CDR1 is ENHRY and CDR2 is SYGVKD. This CDR3 contains 17 residues. The DNA of the CDR3 is TGTGCCATCAGTGAGTCGAGTCTGAGTTTGGGAGTCTCCGGCTACACCTTC. This sequence encodes CAISESSLSLGVSGYTF.

The rearrangement links TRBV7-2 to TRBJ2-1; perhaps TRBD2 as D (5 bases). Trimming left V 2 bases short and J 8 bases short, with 13 bases between. This CDR3 comprises 14 residues. Per the germline V gene, CDR1 is SGHTA and CDR2 is FQGNSA. The CDR3 bases are TGTGCCAGCAGCTTACACGCCGGGGTGGATGAGCAGTTCTTC. This encodes CASSLHAGVDEQFF.

The CDR3: CASSPWDRGAYEQYF. In nucleotides, the CDR3 is TGCGCCAGCAGCCCCTGGGACAGGGGGGCCTACGAGCAGTACTTC. V and J are TRBV4-1 and TRBJ2-7; TRBD1 agrees at 11 bases. This CDR3 contains 15 residues. The J segment lost 2 bases and the V segment lost 4 bases, leaving 4 bases of the junction unmatched. Per germline, CDR1 MGHRA and CDR2 YSYEKL.

The CDR3 sequence: CASSLLPWDRGLNQPQHF. In nucleotides, the CDR3 is TGTGCCAGCAGTCTACTCCCTTGGGACAGGGGGCTCAACCAGCCCCAGCATTTT. The chain couples TRBV28 to TRBJ1-5, with 12 bases lining up with TRBD1. CDR1 and CDR2 (germline): MDHEN, SYDVKM. The CDR3 sequence is 18 residues long. V shed 5 bases and J 7 bases; nucleotides not matched to a gene: 15.

V usage is TRBV6-1 and J usage is TRBJ1-6; TRBD1 is a possible D gene (5 bases). Trimming pared 7 bases from V and 0 bases from J, leaving 10 bases between. CDR1 is MNHNS and CDR2 is SASEGT in the germline V gene. The CDR3 extends over 15 amino acids. As DNA, the CDR3 is TGTGCCAGCACCGGTGACAGCTCCTATAATTCACCCCTCCACTTT. Its protein product is CASTGDSSYNSPLHF.

V gene TRBV6-5 combines with J gene TRBJ2-5; a weak D match, TRBD2 (6 bases). This CDR3 contains 14 residues. The germline V and J ends were trimmed by 0 bases and 5 bases, with 10 bases remaining between them. The V gene's germline CDR1 is MNHEY and CDR2 SVGAGI. CDR3 nucleotides: TGTGCCAGCAGTTACTCGAGCGGGCGGGAGACCCAGTACTTC. Protein sequence: CASSYSSGRETQYF.

The chain recombines TRBV23-1 with TRBJ1-5; perhaps TRBD1 as D (6 bases). TRBV23-1 is reported as an ORF; its role is uncertain. CDR3 length: 17 amino acids. V was trimmed by 4 bases and J by 4 bases, leaving 20 bases between them. CDR3 nucleotide sequence: TGCGCCAGCAGTCTTCCTTGGAACAGGGAGAGGAATCAGCCCCAGCATTTT. Its translation is CASSLPWNRERNQPQHF.

This clone occurred once. DNA for the CDR3: TGTGCCAGCAGTGAAGCAAAGGACCTCCAGCGGCGCACTGAAGCTTTCTTT. It specifies CASSEAKDLQRRTEAFF. The chain links TRBV6-1 to TRBJ1-1; D gene uncertain. Per germline, CDR1 MNHNS and CDR2 SASEGT. Trimming removed 0 bases at V and 4 bases at J, with 18 bases between. This CDR3 has 17 amino acids.

The rearrangement joins TRBV5-4 to TRBJ2-1, with 9 bases aligning to TRBD2. Germline values: CDR1 SGHNT, CDR2 YYREEE (reference sequence). The CDR3 is made up of 15 amino acids. V gave up 0 bases and J gave up 3 bases; unmatched junction bases: 1. CDR3 residues: CASSLGLADYNEQFF. Written as DNA, the CDR3 is TGTGCCAGCAGCTTGGGACTAGCGGACTACAATGAGCAGTTCTTC.

With respect to this clone: An end of the junction differs from the germline gene, which may be a read error. The chain carries TRBV2 and TRBJ2-1; 10 bases line up with TRBD2. The CDR3 is made up of 13 amino acids. The V gene's germline CDR1 is SNHLY and CDR2 FYNNEI. The CDR3 sequence is CASSDVAGGEQFF. CDR3 sequence (DNA): TGTGCTAGCAGTGATGTAGCGGGGGGTGAGCAGTTCTTC.

This clone occurred a few times. The V and J genes are TRBV4-1 and TRBJ2-7; TRBD1 aligns across 11 bases. The J segment lost 3 bases and the V segment lost 2 bases, leaving 3 bases of the junction unmatched. Germline V CDR1 and CDR2: MGHRA, YSYEKL. The CDR3 extends over 15 amino acids. CDR3 region: CASSQSGTGGYEQYF. CDR3 sequence (DNA): TGCGCCAGCAGCCAATCCGGGACAGGGGGCTACGAGCAGTACTTC.

The genes are TRBV5-1 and TRBJ2-2; D is possibly TRBD1 (6 bases). Germline-derived CDR1 and CDR2 are SGHRS and YFSETQ. The CDR3 is 16 amino acids. V was clipped by 0 bases and J by 2 bases, with 11 bases between them. The CDR3 DNA reads as TGCGCCAGCAGCTTGGACAGGGCGGGCAACACCGGGGAGCTGTTTTTT. It translates to CASSLDRAGNTGELFF.

The V call is TRBV7-9, the J call TRBJ2-3; D is unresolved. Trimming took off 6 bases at V and 5 bases at J, with 15 bases between the two ends. Germline lookup yields CDR1 SEHNR and CDR2 FQNEAQ (reference sequence). The CDR3 totals 14 residues. The CDR3 DNA reads TGTGCCAGCAGTCTCGCTATCTTCGGAGATACGCAGTATTTT. It is translated as CASSLAIFGDTQYF.

The chain uses TRBV6-1 and TRBJ1-1, with 10 nucleotides matching TRBD1. The ends lost 5 bases at V and 5 bases at J; junction bases unmatched: 5. The CDR3 length is 14 residues. Germline-derived CDR1 and CDR2 are MNHNS and SASEGT. The CDR3 loop is CASSPRDRGTEAFF. The CDR3 coding sequence is TGTGCCAGCAGTCCCCGGGACAGGGGTACTGAAGCTTTCTTT.

This clone was seen only a few times. The gene calls are TRBV6-5 and TRBJ2-7, with D perhaps TRBD1 (5 bases). With 2 bases removed from V and 0 bases from J, the gap between germline ends came to 8 bases. There are 14 residues in the CDR3. Germline V gives CDR1 MNHEY, CDR2 SVGAGI. CDR3 amino acids: CASSYTDNSYEQYF. The CDR3, as DNA: TGTGCCAGCAGTTACACGGACAACTCCTACGAGCAGTACTTC.

The chain combines TRBV6-5 with TRBJ1-2; D is unclear. V lost 5 bases, J lost 7 bases, and 17 bases lay in between. CDR1 and CDR2 (germline): MNHEY, SVGAGI. There are 14 residues in the CDR3. CDR3 loop: CASSVSTDTSGYTF. The CDR3 region has the DNA TGTGCCAGCAGTGTATCCACCGACACGAGTGGCTACACCTTC.

The chain uses TRBV27 and TRBJ1-4; D unresolved. The germline V gene has CDR1 MNHEY and CDR2 SMNVEV (reference sequence). There are 14 residues in the CDR3. Trimming pared 6 bases from V and 2 bases from J, leaving 10 bases between. In DNA, the CDR3 is TGTGCCAGCAGCTCCGTATTGACTAATGAAAAACTGTTTTTT. Its protein product is CASSSVLTNEKLFF.

This clone was recorded once. The chain joins TRBV13 to TRBJ2-2, with 12 bases fitting TRBD2. CDR3 length equals 20 residues. CDR1 and CDR2 (germline): PRHDT, FYEKMQ (reference sequence). Trimming removed 2 bases from V and 4 bases from J; junction bases left unmatched: 14. For the CDR3, the DNA is TGTGCCAGCAGCTTATCCCTACCTCGACTAGCGGGAGAGAGCACCGGGGAGCTGTTTTTT. This sequence encodes CASSLSLPRLAGESTGELFF.

The rearrangement links TRBV6-1 to TRBJ1-4; 7 positions match TRBD1. The CDR3 extends over 12 amino acids. CDR1 is MNHNS, CDR2 SASEGT, per germline. V lost 4 bases, J lost 10 bases, and 3 bases stayed unmatched. CDR3 protein: CASSGRDRKLFF. The DNA of the CDR3 is TGTGCCAGCAGTGGCCGGGACAGAAAACTGTTTTTT.

This chain connects TRBV2 to TRBJ2-5; 10 bases line up with TRBD2. J gave up 5 bases and V 0 bases, and 3 bases lay outside the gene matches. CDR3 size: 15 residues. Looked up from germline, CDR1 is SNHLY and CDR2 is FYNNEI. This CDR3 is CASSEAAAGGETQYF. CDR3 coding DNA: TGTGCCAGCAGTGAAGCGGCAGCGGGAGGGGAGACCCAGTACTTC.

This clone was found once. The rearrangement joins TRBV7-6 to TRBJ1-1; a possible D gene is TRBD1 (6 bases). The germline V gene has CDR1 SGHVS and CDR2 FNYEAQ. V lost 2 bases and J 9 bases, leaving 19 bases between the germline ends. CDR3 size: 15 residues. The CDR3 loop reads CASSLMGQGSTQAFF. As DNA, the CDR3 is TGTGCCAGCAGCTTAATGGGACAAGGGTCGACTCAAGCTTTCTTT.

This clone is a singleton in its sample. The rearrangement uses TRBV6-1 and TRBJ1-1, with D perhaps matching TRBD1 (6 bases). The germline V and J ends were trimmed by 2 bases and 6 bases, with 13 bases remaining between them. The CDR3 is 14 residues long. Germline V gene sequence: CDR1 MNHNS, CDR2 SASEGT. In DNA, the CDR3 is TGTGCCAGCAGTGAAACAGGGAGTGTCCCTGAAGCTTTCTTT. Its translation is CASSETGSVPEAFF.

The chain is built from TRBV5-4 and TRBJ2-2; 7 bases fit TRBD1. Germline-derived CDR1 and CDR2 are SGHNT and YYREEE (reference sequence). The length of the CDR3 is 15 residues. J was trimmed by 4 bases and V by 2 bases; bases with no gene match: 5. Here the CDR3 reads CASSFDRVGTGELFF. CDR3 DNA sequence: TGTGCCAGCAGCTTTGACAGGGTGGGCACCGGGGAGCTGTTTTTT.

The rearrangement uses TRBV5-6 and TRBJ2-3; D gene ambiguous. The length of the CDR3 is 16 residues. Trimming took off 4 bases at V and 2 bases at J, with 17 bases between the two ends. Germline V gene data show CDR1 as SGHDT and CDR2 as YYEEEE. CDR3 sequence reads: CASSPDKGLPTDTQYF. Here the CDR3 DNA reads TGTGCCAGCAGCCCCGACAAAGGCCTCCCCACAGATACGCAGTATTTT. Full variable domain (remainder filled in from reference TRBV5-6 and TRBJ2-3): DAGVTQSPTHLIKTRGQQVTLRCSPKSGHDTVSWYQQALGQGPQFIFQYYEEEERQRGNFPDRFSGHQFPNYSSELNVNALLLGDSALYLCASSPDKGLPTDTQYFGPGTRLTVL.

CDR3 sequence reads: CASSQDGGTSGYNEQFF. Written as DNA, the CDR3 is TGTGCCAGCAGCCAAGATGGAGGGACTAGCGGTTACAATGAGCAGTTCTTC. V usage is TRBV4-2 and J usage is TRBJ2-1, with 11 bases fitting TRBD2. The CDR3 has 17 residues. V dropped 0 bases and J dropped 4; count of bases not matched to a gene: 5. Germline V gene lookup returns CDR1 LGHNA and CDR2 YNFKEQ.

This chain connects TRBV11-2 to TRBJ2-7, with D possibly TRBD2 on 5 matching bases. The CDR3 has 14 amino acids. Germline-derived CDR1 and CDR2 are SGHAT and FQNNGV. Trimming shortened V by 1 base and J by 3 bases, and 10 bases separated the two germline ends. CDR3 DNA: TGTGCCAGCAGCTTAGTCCTCGGGGACTACGAGCAGTACTTC. It specifies CASSLVLGDYEQYF.